This TCR beta chain was identified during a study of blood T cell repertoires in COVID-19. Trimming removed 3 bases at V and 10 bases at J, with 13 bases between. The CDR3 has 13 amino acids. Germline V CDR1 and CDR2: MNHEY, SVGAGI. Sequencing was performed with immunoSEQ multiplex PCR; in TCRdb, only in-frame clones are kept and a portion is missing. The repertoire holds 50,000 to 60,000 clones, over 80% seen once, with roughly a sixth in the top ten. Material: peripheral blood. V is TRBV6-5 and J is TRBJ2-1, with a possible D match to TRBD2 (5 bases). The sequence derives from a middle-aged man with acute or convalescent COVID-19. CDR3 sequence: CASSYVSGYEQFF. The DNA of the CDR3 is TGTGCCAGCAGTTATGTTTCGGGGTACGAGCAGTTCTTC.